These T cell receptor beta chains were read from a single sample in a study of cytomegalovirus exposure and HLA in healthy donors. The method was immunoSEQ multiplex PCR; TCRdb's version includes in-frame clones alone and lacks a portion of them. The sample holds roughly 150,000 clones, about two thirds seen once. Sequences were obtained from PBMCs. The receptors were gathered from a man under 40 in good health and CMV-seropositive. The CDR3 runs from the conserved cysteine through the conserved F or W. The D gene is left open where the match is weak. Rows give clone size only sometimes, using once, few, many, or a class for an expanded clone.

d_gene | j_gene | v_gene | abundance | CDR3aa | CDR3nt
TRBD2 | TRBJ2-7 | TRBV19 | . | CASSIAFSGRGYEQYF | TGTGCCAGTAGTATAGCTTTTAGCGGGAGGGGGTACGAGCAGTACTTC
. | TRBJ2-7 | TRBV9 | . | CASSVGQGNEQYF | TGTGCCAGCAGCGTAGGGCAGGGGAACGAGCAGTACTTC
TRBD1 | TRBJ1-2 | TRBV28 | . | CASSHKIGTGSGYTF | TGTGCCAGCAGCCATAAGATCGGGACAGGGAGCGGCTACACCTTC
. | TRBJ2-3 | TRBV7-8 | once | CASSTPRPRDLKWHTQYF | TGTGCCAGCAGTACCCCTCGGCCCCGGGACTTGAAGTGGCATACGCAGTATTTT
. | TRBJ1-6 | TRBV27 | few | CASSLSPGSNSPLHF | TGTGCCAGCAGTTTAAGTCCAGGGTCAAATTCACCCCTCCACTTT
TRBD1 | TRBJ2-5 | TRBV10-3 | few | CAISEGQGSGETQYF | TGTGCCATCAGTGAGGGACAGGGTTCTGGGGAGACCCAGTACTTC
TRBD1 | TRBJ1-3 | TRBV7-2 | . | CASSLVSGTAGNTIYF | TGTGCCAGCAGCTTAGTTTCCGGGACAGCTGGAAACACCATATATTTT
TRBD2 | TRBJ2-5 | TRBV7-7 | . | CASSLSGGEETQYF | TGTGCCAGCAGCCTTAGCGGGGGAGAAGAGACCCAGTACTTC
TRBD2 | TRBJ2-1 | TRBV18 | . | CASRTSGTYNEQFF | TGTGCCAGCCGGACTAGCGGGACCTACAATGAGCAGTTCTTC
. | TRBJ2-7 | TRBV6-1 | few | CASSERGRSSGLYEQYF | TGTGCCAGCAGTGAACGGGGCCGGAGTAGCGGCCTCTACGAGCAGTACTTC
TRBD2 | TRBJ2-7 | TRBV28 | . | CASSPRLAGYEQYF | TGTGCCAGCAGTCCCCGACTAGCGGGCTACGAGCAGTACTTC
TRBD2 | TRBJ2-7 | TRBV5-1 | . | CASSVTSGYYEQYF | TGCGCCAGCAGCGTCACTAGCGGGTACTACGAGCAGTACTTC
. | TRBJ1-5 | TRBV27 | . | CASSSEQVGNQPQHF | TGTGCCAGCAGTTCCGAACAAGTGGGCAATCAGCCCCAGCATTTT
TRBD1 | TRBJ2-7 | TRBV6-1 | . | CASSGGTGGYEQYF | TGTGCCAGCAGTGGTGGGACAGGGGGATACGAGCAGTACTTC
TRBD1 | TRBJ1-5 | TRBV19 | . | CASSIDRGQPQHF | TGTGCCAGTAGTATTGACAGGGGTCAGCCCCAGCATTTT
. | TRBJ2-7 | TRBV4-1 | . | CASSQDYGGDEQYF | TGCGCCAGCAGCCAAGATTACGGGGGAGACGAGCAGTACTTC
. | TRBJ2-7 | TRBV6-5 | . | CASRAGQRIDEQYF | TGTGCCAGCAGGGCGGGACAGAGAATCGACGAGCAGTACTTC
. | TRBJ2-1 | TRBV28 | . | CASGDRSRGNEQFF | TGTGCCAGCGGTGACAGGTCCAGAGGCAATGAGCAGTTCTTC
. | TRBJ2-3 | TRBV5-4 | few | CASSSKGGLSTDTQYF | TGTGCCAGCAGCAGCAAAGGAGGGCTTAGCACAGATACGCAGTATTTT
TRBD1 | TRBJ2-5 | TRBV9 | . | CASSVTGLGQETQYF | TGTGCCAGCAGCGTGACAGGGCTTGGCCAAGAGACCCAGTACTTC
. | TRBJ1-6 | TRBV10-3 | . | CAISVDSSYNSPLHF | TGTGCCATCAGTGTAGACAGCTCCTATAATTCACCCCTCCACTTT
. | TRBJ1-4 | TRBV27 | few | CASSLSRGDEKLFF | TGTGCCAGCAGTTTATCAAGGGGCGATGAAAAACTGTTTTTT
. | TRBJ2-5 | TRBV6-5 | . | CASSFSPSDEVETQYF | TGTGCCAGCAGTTTTTCCCCCTCCGACGAGGTAGAGACCCAGTACTTC
TRBD2 | TRBJ2-7 | TRBV19 | . | CASSPGTSGISSYEQYF | TGTGCCAGTAGTCCCGGGACTAGCGGGATAAGCTCCTACGAGCAGTACTTC
. | TRBJ2-7 | TRBV19 | . | CASSMNSAGGNEQYF | TGTGCCAGTAGTATGAATTCGGCAGGGGGGAACGAGCAGTACTTC
TRBD1 | TRBJ1-4 | TRBV7-2 | . | CASSLGTTGRNEKLFF | TGTGCCAGCAGCTTAGGGACGACAGGGAGAAATGAAAAACTGTTTTTT
TRBD2 | TRBJ2-2 | TRBV12-5 | . | CASGLRAGPNTGELFF | TGTGCTAGTGGTTTGCGAGCGGGACCGAACACCGGGGAGCTGTTTTTT
. | TRBJ2-7 | TRBV4-1 | . | CASSQDSTYEQYF | TGCGCCAGCAGCCAAGATTCTACCTACGAGCAGTACTTC
TRBD2 | TRBJ2-7 | TRBV4-1 | . | CASSQVPAGSSYEQYF | TGTGCCAGCAGCCAAGTTCCAGCGGGAAGCTCCTACGAGCAGTACTTC